A single sample is the source of the 9 T cell receptor beta chains below, sequenced in a study of T cells in Graves' hyperthyroidism and ophthalmopathy. Amplification of TCR beta CDR3 regions used RNA as the template. A first-round RT-PCR of the TCR CDR3 used the HTBI primer set. Via MiXCR, TCRdb re-called the multiplex PCR reads, giving one row per CDR3 protein. Of nearly 750,000 distinct CDR3 sequences listed, roughly a third are singletons. Material: blood. These receptors came from a middle-aged woman with Graves' hyperthyroidism.

Comment on this clonotype: A much larger clone lies a single base off, so this may be a read error. The rearrangement uses TRBV7-8 and TRBJ2-5, with D possibly TRBD2 on 6 matching bases. CDR1 and CDR2 (germline): SGHVS, FQNEAQ. The V and J ends lost 1 base and 0 bases respectively, with 12 bases between them. The CDR3 length is 16 residues. CDR3 nucleotide sequence: TGTGCCAGCAGCTTAGGACGGGGGACGCACCAAGAGACCCAGTACTTC. Translating it yields CASSLGRGTHQETQYF.

The chain couples TRBV25-1 to TRBJ2-7; D may be TRBD2 (5 bases). CDR1 and CDR2 from the germline V gene are MGHDK and SYGVNS. V dropped 4 bases and J dropped 0 bases, with 19 bases sitting between them. CDR3 length: 17 residues. CDR3 in amino acids: CASSARSGKTSSYEQYF. CDR3 in DNA: TGTGCCAGCAGTGCGCGTTCCGGGAAGACGAGCTCCTACGAGCAGTACTTC.

V gene TRBV14 combines with J gene TRBJ2-2; D may be TRBD1 (5 bases). V shed 0 bases and J shed 7 bases, with 15 bases lying between them. Germline V CDR1 and CDR2: SGHDN, FVKESK. The CDR3 extends over 16 amino acids. The CDR3 region is CASSQERWQGVGELFF. The CDR3 coding sequence is TGTGCCAGCAGCCAAGAACGGTGGCAGGGCGTCGGGGAGCTGTTTTTT.

The J gene is TRBJ2-7, the V gene TRBV7-8; TRBD1 aligns across 9 bases. TRBJ2-1 explains the end of the DNA better; the J call may be wrong. This CDR3 has 15 residues. In germline, CDR1 is SGHVS, CDR2 FQNEAQ. The CDR3 sequence: CASSLRRDRVNEQFF. CDR3 coding DNA: TGTGCCAGCAGCTTACGACGGGACAGGGTGAATGAGCAGTTCTTC.

The chain carries TRBV7-2 and TRBJ1-1; no clear D gene. The CDR3 runs to 15 residues. Germline-derived CDR1 and CDR2 are SGHTA and FQGNSA. Deletions cut 5 bases from V and 2 bases from J, with 15 bases between. CDR3 DNA sequence: TGTGCCAGCAGCCCACTCCGACATCTTAACACTGAAGCTTTCTTT. This sequence encodes CASSPLRHLNTEAFF.

This clonotype was seen at least ten times. The DNA of the CDR3 is TGTGCCAGCAGCTTAGGGGGGGAGAATCAGCCCCAGCATTTT. This translates into CASSLGGENQPQHF. The V gene is TRBV7-9, the J gene TRBJ1-5, with TRBD1 as a possible D gene (5 bases). Trimming removed 1 base at V and 4 bases at J, with 8 bases between. Germline loops: CDR1 SEHNR, CDR2 FQNEAQ (reference sequence). The CDR3 spans 14 residues.

This clonotype has at least ten counts. V and J are TRBV12-3 or TRBV12-4 and TRBJ1-2; possible D gene TRBD1, 5 bases. The CDR3 extends over 14 amino acids. V lost 0 bases, J lost 7 bases, and 12 bases lay in between. The CDR3 nucleotides are TGTGCCAGCAGTTTAGCCTCGGGACTCGGTGGCTACACCTTC. Translated: CASSLASGLGGYTF.

This clonotype was detected only once. The rearrangement links TRBV11-2 to TRBJ2-7; 9 bases map to TRBD2. CDR1 is SGHAT, CDR2 FQNNGV, per germline. CDR3 size: 15 residues. Germline trimming cut 8 bases from V and 4 bases from J; bases unmatched to any gene: 12. For the CDR3, the DNA is TGTGCCAGCCCCGGGGGGCTAGCGGGATTGTACGAGCAGTACTTC. Protein: CASPGGLAGLYEQYF.

At least ten counts were recorded for this clonotype. This sequence joins TRBV7-2 and TRBJ1-2; D is undetermined. Germline CDR1 is SGHTA and CDR2 is FQGNSA. The V end lost 1 base, the J end lost 5 bases, and 8 bases lay between the germline ends. The CDR3 is 13 amino acids. Here the CDR3 DNA reads TGTGCCAGCAGCTTAGATAGTAAATATGGCTACACCTTC. It is translated as CASSLDSKYGYTF.